Presented here are 17 T cell receptor beta chains from one specimen sequenced in a study of monozygotic twins with inflammatory bowel disease. TCRdb re-called the 5' RACE reads and catalogs CDR3 proteins one per entry, DNA excluded. This sample's clone table lists roughly 330,000 distinct CDR3 sequences. Sequencing used blood. These receptors all stem from a human donor with ulcerative colitis or Crohn's disease, or a healthy co-twin of an affected twin (not recorded which).

The chain recombines TRBV4-1 with TRBJ2-1; TCRdb gives TRBD2 as the D gene, but with no DNA this cannot be confirmed. This CDR3 region has 15 residues. Germline V gives CDR1 MGHRA, CDR2 YSYEKL. The CDR3 sequence is CASRKSPGSYNEQFF.

The V call is TRBV12-3 or TRBV12-4, the J call TRBJ2-3; the D call from TCRdb, TRBD1, cannot be confirmed without DNA. This CDR3 spans 15 amino acids. The CDR3 spells CASSRPKVQADTQYF.

The chain uses TRBV10-3 and TRBJ2-7; TCRdb outputs TRBD1, but without DNA this stays unchecked. CDR1 is ENHRY, CDR2 SYGVKD, per germline. The CDR3 spans 14 residues. The CDR3: CAISDPGGTHEQYF.

The V gene is TRBV5-5, the J gene TRBJ1-2; the TCRdb call, TRBD1, lacks DNA for checking. CDR1 is SGHKS and CDR2 is YYEKEE in the germline V gene (reference sequence). This CDR3 is 15 amino acids long. The CDR3 sequence is CASSLVPRGDYGYTF.

The CDR3 here is CASSRAAGEAFF. V is TRBV3-1 and J is TRBJ1-1; the TRBD1 assignment by TCRdb is unverifiable without DNA. CDR3 length: 12 residues. From germline, CDR1 is LGHDT and CDR2 YNNKEL (reference sequence). The full variable domain, rest sourced from reference TRBV3-1 and TRBJ1-1, is DTAVSQTPKYLVTQMGNDKSIKCEQNLGHDTMYWYKQDSKKFLKIMFSYNNKELIINETVPNRFSPKSPDKAHLNLHINSLELGDSAVYFCASSRAAGEAFFGQGTRLTVV.

J is TRBJ2-7 and V is TRBV7-2; absent DNA, TCRdb's TRBD1 call cannot be checked. Germline assignment: CDR1 SGHTA and CDR2 FQGNSA. This CDR3 comprises 14 residues. The CDR3 loop is CASSRRDRVYEQYF.

V is TRBV9 and J is TRBJ2-3; absent DNA, TCRdb's TRBD1 call cannot be checked. This CDR3 has 18 amino acids. Germline V gene lookup returns CDR1 SGDLS and CDR2 YYNGEE. CDR3 loop: CASSQEVRGHISADTQYF.

The chain recombines TRBV5-4 with TRBJ2-3. CDR3 length: 17 residues. CDR1 is SGHNT, CDR2 YYREEE, per germline (reference sequence). The CDR3 reads CASSLGSFYQDTDTQYF.

The gene calls are TRBV20-1 and TRBJ2-1. The CDR3 contains 13 residues. Germline loops: CDR1 DFQATT, CDR2 SNEGSKA (reference sequence). The CDR3 sequence: CSASASVHNEQFF.

The V gene is TRBV10-2, the J gene TRBJ1-5; lacking DNA, the TRBD1 call made by TCRdb goes unchecked. This CDR3 spans 15 amino acids. Germline V lookup: CDR1 WSHSY, CDR2 SAAADI. The CDR3 here is CASSDSGTVNQPQHF.

The gene calls are TRBV5-1 and TRBJ2-7. The CDR3 is made up of 13 amino acids. CDR1 SGHRS and CDR2 YFSETQ come from the germline V gene. The CDR3 sequence is CASSLVGFHEQYF.

The V gene is TRBV15, the J gene TRBJ2-3. The length of the CDR3 is 13 residues. Germline-derived CDR1 and CDR2 are LNHNV and YYDKDF (reference sequence). Here the CDR3 reads CATNRADTDTQYF.

V and J are TRBV5-6 and TRBJ2-1; TCRdb proposes TRBD1, but this gene call is untestable without DNA. Germline CDR1 is SGHDT and CDR2 is YYEEEE. This CDR3 contains 16 residues. The chain's CDR3 is CASSLPPGTQYNEQFF. The entire variable domain, with the rest obtained from reference TRBV5-6 and TRBJ2-1, is as follows: DAGVTQSPTHLIKTRGQQVTLRCSPKSGHDTVSWYQQALGQGPQFIFQYYEEEERQRGNFPDRFSGHQFPNYSSELNVNALLLGDSALYLCASSLPPGTQYNEQFFGPGTRLTVL.

The rearrangement links TRBV5-5 to TRBJ1-2. The CDR3 is 17 residues long. Germline CDR1 is SGHKS and CDR2 is YYEKEE (reference sequence). The CDR3 here is CASSLDLGVRANYGYTF.

The chain recombines TRBV20-1 with TRBJ2-7; without DNA, the TCRdb call of TRBD2 cannot be checked. The germline V gene has CDR1 DFQATT and CDR2 SNEGSKA (reference sequence). The CDR3 covers 16 residues. The CDR3 sequence is CSASGTSGGPTYEQYF.

The rearrangement joins TRBV7-2 to TRBJ2-5; TCRdb gives TRBD1 as the D gene, but with no DNA this cannot be confirmed. CDR3 length equals 13 residues. From germline, CDR1 is SGHTA and CDR2 FQGNSA. The chain's CDR3 is CASRRQSQETQYF.

This chain joins TRBV12-3 or TRBV12-4 and TRBJ2-1; TCRdb picks TRBD1, but there is no DNA to check that call. CDR3 length equals 14 residues. The CDR3: CASSSRDRVGEQFF.